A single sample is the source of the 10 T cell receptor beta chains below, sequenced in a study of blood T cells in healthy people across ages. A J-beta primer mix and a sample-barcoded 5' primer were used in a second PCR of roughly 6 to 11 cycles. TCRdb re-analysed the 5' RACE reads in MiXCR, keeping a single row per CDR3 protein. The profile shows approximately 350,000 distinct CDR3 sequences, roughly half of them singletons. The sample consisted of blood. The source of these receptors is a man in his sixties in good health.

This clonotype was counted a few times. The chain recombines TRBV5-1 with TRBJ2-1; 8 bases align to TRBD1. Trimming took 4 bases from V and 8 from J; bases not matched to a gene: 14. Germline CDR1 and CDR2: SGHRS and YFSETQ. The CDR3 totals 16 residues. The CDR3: CASSRGTGRFGDEQFF. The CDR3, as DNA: TGCGCCAGCAGCCGAGGGACAGGACGGTTCGGCGATGAGCAGTTCTTC.

Here the CDR3 DNA reads TGTGCCAGCAGTGACGCTAGTCCCCGCGAGCAGTACTTC. The encoded protein is CASSDASPREQYF. The chain uses TRBV6-2 or TRBV6-3 and TRBJ2-7, with D unclear. V lost 5 bases and J 6 bases, leaving 14 bases between the germline ends. The CDR3 is made up of 13 amino acids. The germline V gene has CDR1 MNHEY and CDR2 SVGEGT.

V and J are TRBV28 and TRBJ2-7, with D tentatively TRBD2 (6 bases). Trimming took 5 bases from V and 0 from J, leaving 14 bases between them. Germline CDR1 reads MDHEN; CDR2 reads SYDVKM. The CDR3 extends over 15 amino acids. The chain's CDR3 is CASSALAPSSYEQYF. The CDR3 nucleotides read TGTGCCAGCAGTGCGCTAGCGCCTAGCTCCTACGAGCAGTACTTC.

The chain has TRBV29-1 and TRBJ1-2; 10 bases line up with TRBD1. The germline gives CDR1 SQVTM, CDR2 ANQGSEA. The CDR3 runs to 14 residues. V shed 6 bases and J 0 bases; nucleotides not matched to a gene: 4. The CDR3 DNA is TGCAGCGTCGAGGGACAGGGGACTAACTATGGCTACACCTTC. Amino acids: CSVEGQGTNYGYTF.

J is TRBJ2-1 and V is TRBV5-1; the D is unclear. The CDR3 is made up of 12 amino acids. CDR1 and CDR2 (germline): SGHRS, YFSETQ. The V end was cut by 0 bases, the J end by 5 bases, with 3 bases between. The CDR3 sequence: CASSLGNNEQFF. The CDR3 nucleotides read TGCGCCAGCAGCTTGGGGAACAATGAGCAGTTCTTC.

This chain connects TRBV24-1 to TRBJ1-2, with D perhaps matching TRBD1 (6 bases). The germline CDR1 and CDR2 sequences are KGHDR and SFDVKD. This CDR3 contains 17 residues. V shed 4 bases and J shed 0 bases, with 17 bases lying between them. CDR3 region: CATSDQGTLGANYGYTF. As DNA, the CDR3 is TGTGCCACCAGTGACCAAGGGACACTGGGAGCTAACTATGGCTACACCTTC.

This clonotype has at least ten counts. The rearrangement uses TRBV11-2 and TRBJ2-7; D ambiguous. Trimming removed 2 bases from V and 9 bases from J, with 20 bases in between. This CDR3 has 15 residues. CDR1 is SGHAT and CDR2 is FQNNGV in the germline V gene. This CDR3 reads CASSLRALRTQAQYF. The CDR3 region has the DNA TGTGCCAGCAGCTTACGCGCGCTGCGGACCCAGGCGCAGTACTTC.

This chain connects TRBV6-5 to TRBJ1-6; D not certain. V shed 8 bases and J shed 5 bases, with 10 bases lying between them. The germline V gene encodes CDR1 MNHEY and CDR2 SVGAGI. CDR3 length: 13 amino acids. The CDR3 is CASRSRNNSPLHF. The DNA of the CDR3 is TGTGCCAGCCGATCTAGAAATAATTCACCCCTCCACTTT.

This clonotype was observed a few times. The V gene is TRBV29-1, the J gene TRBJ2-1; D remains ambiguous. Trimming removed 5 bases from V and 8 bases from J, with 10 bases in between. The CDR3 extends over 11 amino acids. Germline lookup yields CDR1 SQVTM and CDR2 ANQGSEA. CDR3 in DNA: TGCAGCGTTACCCCCAAGGATGAGCAGTTCTTC. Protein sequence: CSVTPKDEQFF.

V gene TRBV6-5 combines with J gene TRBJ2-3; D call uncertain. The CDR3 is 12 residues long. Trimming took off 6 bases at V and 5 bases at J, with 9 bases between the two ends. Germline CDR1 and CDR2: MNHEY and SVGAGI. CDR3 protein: CASRSNGDTQYF. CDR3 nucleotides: TGTGCCAGCAGATCAAACGGAGATACGCAGTATTTT.